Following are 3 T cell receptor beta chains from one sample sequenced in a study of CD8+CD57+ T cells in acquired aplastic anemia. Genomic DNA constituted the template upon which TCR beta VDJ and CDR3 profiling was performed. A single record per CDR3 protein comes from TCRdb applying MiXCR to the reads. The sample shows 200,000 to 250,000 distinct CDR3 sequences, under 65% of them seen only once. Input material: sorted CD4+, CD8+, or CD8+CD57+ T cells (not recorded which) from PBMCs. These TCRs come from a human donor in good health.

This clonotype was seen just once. As DNA, the CDR3 is TGTGCCAGCAGCTTAGAAAGCGGGAGGGGGTCGGAGACCCAGTACTTC. This sequence encodes CASSLESGRGSETQYF. The chain has TRBV7-2 and TRBJ2-5, with 10 bases that match TRBD2. The junction had 7 bases not matched to a gene; V was cut back by 1 base and J by 5 bases. The length of the CDR3 is 16 residues. Germline CDR1 reads SGHTA; CDR2 reads FQGNSA.

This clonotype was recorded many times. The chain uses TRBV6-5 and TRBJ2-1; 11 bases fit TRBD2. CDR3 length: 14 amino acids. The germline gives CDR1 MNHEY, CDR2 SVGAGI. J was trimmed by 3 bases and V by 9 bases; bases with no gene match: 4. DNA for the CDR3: TGTGCCAGTCGGGGACTAGCGGACTACAATGAGCAGTTCTTC. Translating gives CASRGLADYNEQFF.

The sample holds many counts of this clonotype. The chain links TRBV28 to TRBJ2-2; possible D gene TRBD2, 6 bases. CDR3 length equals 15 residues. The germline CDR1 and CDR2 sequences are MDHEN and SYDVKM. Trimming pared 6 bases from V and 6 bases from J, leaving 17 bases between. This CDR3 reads CASRFGGVESGELFF. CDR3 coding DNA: TGTGCCAGCAGGTTTGGAGGGGTGGAGTCCGGGGAGCTGTTTTTT.